This TCR beta chain was captured by sequencing in a study of CD8 T cells in Susac syndrome. Sequencing targeted TCR beta in T cells from blood (CD8+ and CD4+). Healthy donors served as age- and sex-matched controls. It was with random hexamers that 0.5 to 1 ug RNA was reverse transcribed. immunoSEQ multiplex PCR amplified TCR beta CDR3 across 54 Vbeta, 13 Jbeta. Each CDR3 protein gets one entry after TCRdb re-called the immunoSEQ multiplex PCR reads with MiXCR. Of more than 120,000 distinct CDR3 sequences listed, around 94% are singletons. CDR1 and CDR2 from the germline V gene are MNHNS and SASEGT. This CDR3 has 16 amino acids. V shed 6 bases and J shed 4 bases, with 19 bases lying between them.

The TCR sequence derives from a human donor in good health. The chain couples TRBV6-1 to TRBJ2-1; tentative D call: TRBD2 (5 bases). The source material was CD4+ T cells from PBMCs. For the CDR3, the DNA is TGTGCCAGCAGCCCCGCCGGGAACCGGGGATACAATGAGCAGTTCTTC. Amino acid sequence: CASSPAGNRGYNEQFF.